Below, 12 T cell receptor beta chains from the same sample are listed, as sequenced in a study of cytomegalovirus exposure and HLA in healthy donors. Data came from immunoSEQ multiplex PCR; TCRdb stores just in-frame clones and leaves some out. The sample has 130,000 to 150,000 clones, 85% to 90% seen once. Source material: PBMCs. The receptors shown here come from a man aged 18 to 35 in good health and CMV-seronegative.

V gene TRBV7-2 combines with J gene TRBJ2-3; 9 positions agree with TRBD2. With V trimmed by 1 base and J by 4 bases, 3 bases remained unmatched. CDR1 and CDR2 (germline): SGHTA, FQGNSA. The CDR3 has 15 residues. CDR3: CASSLGGGASDTQYF. The CDR3 DNA sequence: TGTGCCAGCAGCTTAGGCGGGGGGGCTTCAGATACGCAGTATTTT.

The chain joins TRBV4-3 to TRBJ2-2; D is unclear. CDR1 and CDR2 (germline): LGHNA, YSLEER. The CDR3 is made up of 14 amino acids. The germline V and J ends were trimmed by 4 bases and 2 bases, with 8 bases remaining between them. CDR3 residues: CASSLKTNTGELFF. Written as DNA, the CDR3 is TGCGCCAGCAGCCTAAAAACAAACACCGGGGAGCTGTTTTTT.

The genes are TRBV5-1 and TRBJ2-7, with 11 positions matching TRBD2. Germline V gene data show CDR1 as SGHRS and CDR2 as YFSETQ. The CDR3 is 15 amino acids. V lost 4 bases, J lost 3 bases, and 6 bases stayed unmatched. The CDR3 DNA reads as TGCGCCAGCAGCCCCGGGACTAGCGGATACTACGAGCAGTACTTC. Its protein is CASSPGTSGYYEQYF.

The V call is TRBV5-1, the J call TRBJ2-1; D is unclear. Germline V gives CDR1 SGHRS, CDR2 YFSETQ. The V gene lost 5 bases and the J gene lost 0 bases, with 9 bases spanning the gap. The CDR3 runs 14 residues. CDR3 loop: CASRVTGSYNEQFF. The CDR3 nucleotides read TGCGCCAGCAGAGTCACCGGCTCCTACAATGAGCAGTTCTTC.

The rearrangement joins TRBV6-6 to TRBJ1-5; TRBD1 aligns across 10 bases. Germline-derived CDR1 and CDR2 are MNHNY and SVGAGI (reference sequence). V shed 2 bases and J 5 bases; nucleotides not matched to a gene: 3. CDR3 size: 15 residues. CDR3 loop: CASSYGTGEHQPQHF. Here the CDR3 DNA reads TGTGCCAGCAGTTACGGGACAGGGGAACATCAGCCCCAGCATTTT.

The rearrangement uses TRBV28 and TRBJ1-2; the D gene is possibly TRBD1 (5 bases). The V end was cut by 5 bases, the J end by 4 bases, with 11 bases between. The CDR3 is made up of 13 amino acids. Germline V gives CDR1 MDHEN, CDR2 SYDVKM. This chain's CDR3 is CASSGQQVYGYTF. The CDR3 DNA sequence: TGTGCCAGCAGTGGGCAACAGGTCTATGGCTACACCTTC.

The V call is TRBV2, the J call TRBJ2-3, with TRBD2 identical over 8 bases. Germline CDR1 SNHLY, CDR2 FYNNEI. After removal of 8 bases from V and 11 bases from J, the junction contained 12 bases not matched to a gene. The CDR3 is 13 residues long. The CDR3 nucleotides are TGTGCCAGCGGACTAGAGGGCGGGGGGAAGCAGTATTTT. Its protein product is CASGLEGGGKQYF.

The chain is built from TRBV27 and TRBJ2-2; 9 positions match TRBD1. Trimming took 2 bases from V and 6 from J; bases not matched to a gene: 13. The CDR3 runs 18 residues. CDR1 and CDR2 (germline): MNHEY, SMNVEV (reference sequence). CDR3 region: CASSLNRPGQGGAGELFF. The CDR3 region has the DNA TGTGCCAGCAGTTTAAATCGGCCGGGACAGGGTGGGGCCGGGGAGCTGTTTTTT.

The CDR3 spells CASGFTGNQPQHF. CDR3 nucleotides: TGTGCTAGTGGTTTCACGGGGAATCAGCCCCAGCATTTT. V and J are TRBV12-5 and TRBJ1-5; no reliable D call. The germline V gene encodes CDR1 LGHNT and CDR2 FRNRAP. V lost 3 bases and J 4 bases, leaving 7 bases between the germline ends. The CDR3 runs 13 residues.

CDR3 coding DNA: TGTGCCAGCAGCCGCACAGGGGGGAACACTGAAGCTTTCTTT. Its translation: CASSRTGGNTEAFF. This sequence joins TRBV6-5 and TRBJ1-1, with 8 bases aligning to TRBD1. CDR3 length equals 14 residues. CDR1 and CDR2 from the germline V gene are MNHEY and SVGAGI. V trimming: 6 bases; J trimming: 1 base; junction bases outside the gene matches: 4.

Of note for this clone: Sequence at one end of the junction differs from germline and may be a read error. The chain combines TRBV7-9 with TRBJ1-5, with 7 bases that match TRBD1. The CDR3 sequence is 15 residues long. Per the germline V gene, CDR1 is SEHNR and CDR2 is FQNEAQ (reference sequence). The CDR3 is CASSLAGQINQAQHF. The CDR3 bases are TGTGCCAGCAGCTTAGCGGGACAGATCAATCAGGCCCAGCATTTT. Looking up the rest from reference TRBV7-9 and TRBJ1-5 gives the full variable domain: DTGVSQNPRHKITKRGQNVTFRCDPISEHNRLYWYRQTLGQGPEFLTYFQNEAQLEKSRLLSDRFSAERPKGSFSTLEIQRTEQGDSAMYLCASSLAGQINQAQHFGDGTRLSIL.

The chain has TRBV19 and TRBJ2-7, with D maybe TRBD2 (5 bases). Germline lookup yields CDR1 LNHDA and CDR2 SQIVND (reference sequence). V gave up 5 bases and J gave up 5 bases, with 10 bases separating them. The CDR3 has 12 residues. The CDR3 nucleotides read TGTGCCAGTAGTGGTACTAGTAACGAGCAGTACTTC. It is translated as CASSGTSNEQYF.